This TCR beta chain was profiled in a study of blood T cell repertoires in COVID-19. Study-wide background: The United States, Italy and Spain were the sources of the acute and convalescent COVID-19 samples.

Measured with immunoSEQ multiplex PCR; TCRdb has only the in-frame clones, and not every one. The sample lists some 160,000 clones; more than 75% were seen once. The CDR3 runs to 16 residues. V lost 2 bases to trimming and J lost 4 bases; unmatched junction nucleotides: 7. Germline loops: CDR1 LGHNT, CDR2 FRNRAP. What was sequenced was peripheral blood. The chain recombines TRBV12-5 with TRBJ1-4, with 7 positions matching TRBD1. The sequence was obtained from a woman in her forties or fifties with acute or convalescent COVID-19. CDR3 coding DNA: TGTGCTAGTGGTTTGCCCAACAGGGGCCGTAATGAAAAACTGTTTTTT. Its translation is CASGLPNRGRNEKLFF.